This passage covers 18 T cell receptor beta chains from one sample sequenced in a study of T-cell reconstitution after alpha-beta-depleted transplantation in children. Using unique molecular identifiers, the investigators prepared the TCRbeta library. TCRdb reprocessed the PCR reads via MiXCR and lists one record per CDR3 protein. This table holds 200,000 to 250,000 distinct CDR3 sequences, 6.5% to 10% found once. This material consisted of PBMCs, mostly from graft donor cells, taken 180 days after TCRalphabeta/CD19-depleted stem cell transplant. These receptors all stem from a male patient aged 10 to 17 who had a stem cell transplant for acute lymphoblastic leukemia, so the T cells may come from the graft donor.

This clonotype occurred many times. J is TRBJ2-3 and V is TRBV11-2; D gene unclear. Germline V gene lookup returns CDR1 SGHAT and CDR2 FQNNGV. The V gene lost 5 bases and the J gene lost 0 bases, with 15 bases spanning the gap. There are 16 residues in the CDR3. The CDR3 coding sequence is TGTGCCAGCAGCCGTATTCCCAGTACTAGCACAGATACGCAGTATTTT. As protein: CASSRIPSTSTDTQYF.

The rearrangement links TRBV20-1 to TRBJ2-3, with 10 bases lining up with TRBD2. The length of the CDR3 is 17 residues. Germline CDR1 DFQATT, CDR2 SNEGSKA (reference sequence). Trimming at V came to 0 bases and at J to 4 bases, leaving 10 bases not matched to a gene. CDR3 sequence: CSARDPRSGRAADTQYF. DNA of the CDR3: TGCAGTGCTAGAGATCCTCGAAGCGGGAGGGCCGCAGATACGCAGTATTTT.

To note about this clonotype: A clone one base away is much larger, so this may be a read error. The chain links TRBV20-1 to TRBJ2-2; 8 bases match TRBD2. CDR3 length equals 17 residues. The germline V gene has CDR1 DFQATT and CDR2 SNEGSKA (reference sequence). This chain's CDR3 is CSARGRTGGSNTRELFF. The CDR3, as DNA: TGCAGTGCTAGAGGCCGAACGGGGGGGTCGAACACCAGGGAGCTGTTTTTT.

This clonotype was counted many times. The chain has TRBV14 and TRBJ2-1, with D tentatively TRBD2 (5 bases). Trimming removed 0 bases at V and 4 bases at J, with 16 bases between. Germline loops: CDR1 SGHDN, CDR2 FVKESK. CDR3 size: 17 residues. This CDR3 reads CASSQETTARVYNEQFF. The CDR3 DNA sequence: TGTGCCAGCAGCCAAGAGACTACAGCTCGGGTATACAATGAGCAGTTCTTC.

This clonotype has just a few counts. This chain links TRBV2 with TRBJ1-4; a possible D gene is TRBD1 (6 bases). Trimming pared 4 bases from V and 4 bases from J, leaving 22 bases between. The CDR3 is made up of 18 amino acids. CDR1 is SNHLY, CDR2 FYNNEI, per germline. The CDR3 region is CASSVGGGARRSNEKLFF. The CDR3 DNA sequence: TGTGCCAGCAGTGTCGGAGGGGGGGCGCGAAGAAGTAATGAAAAACTGTTTTTT. Using reference TRBV2 and TRBJ1-4 for the parts outside the CDR3, the full variable domain is EPEVTQTPSHQVTQMGQEVILRCVPISNHLYFYWYRQILGQKVEFLVSFYNNEISEKSEIFDDQFSVERPDGSNFTLKIRSTKLEDSAMYFCASSVGGGARRSNEKLFFGSGTQLSVL.

This clonotype was observed at least ten times. The chain joins TRBV9 to TRBJ2-7, with no clear D. There are 12 residues in the CDR3. CDR1 is SGDLS and CDR2 is YYNGEE in the germline V gene. V lost 1 base to trimming and J lost 7 bases, with 9 bases between them. The CDR3 sequence is CASSVKNGEQYF. For the CDR3, the DNA is TGTGCCAGCAGCGTAAAGAACGGGGAGCAGTACTTC.

This clonotype showed up many times. This chain links TRBV20-1 with TRBJ1-6; 9 bases fit TRBD1. This CDR3 comprises 13 residues. With 4 bases clipped from V and 9 bases from J, the junction kept 4 bases outside the gene matches. Germline loops: CDR1 DFQATT, CDR2 SNEGSKA (reference sequence). CDR3 DNA: TGCAGTGCTAAAGACAGGGGGATTTCACCCCTCCACTTT. It specifies CSAKDRGISPLHF.

This clonotype was picked up many times. The J gene is TRBJ2-1, the V gene TRBV3-1; TRBD2 is a possible D gene (6 bases). Trimming removed 0 bases from V and 3 bases from J, with 15 bases in between. This CDR3 has 17 residues. CDR1 is LGHDT, CDR2 YNNKEL, per germline (reference sequence). This CDR3 reads CASSQDPTGEVYNEQFF. DNA of the CDR3: TGTGCCAGCAGCCAAGATCCGACGGGAGAGGTCTACAATGAGCAGTTCTTC.

The J gene is TRBJ2-5, the V gene TRBV5-1; unclear D gene. This CDR3 has 12 amino acids. Trimming removed 0 bases from V and 7 bases from J, with 7 bases in between. Looked up from germline, CDR1 is SGHRS and CDR2 is YFSETQ. CDR3 nucleotide sequence: TGCGCCAGCAGCTTGGAAAGTGGGACCCAGTACTTC. This encodes CASSLESGTQYF. The full variable domain, completed using reference TRBV5-1 and TRBJ2-5, is KAGVTQTPRYLIKTRGQQVTLSCSPISGHRSVSWYQQTPGQGLQFLFEYFSETQRNKGNFPGRFSGRQFSNSRSEMNVSTLELGDSALYLCASSLESGTQYFGPGTRLLVL.

This clonotype was counted at least ten times. The chain joins TRBV29-1 to TRBJ2-1; D possibly corresponds to TRBD2 (6 bases). Germline V lookup: CDR1 SQVTM, CDR2 ANQGSEA. V lost 7 bases to trimming and J lost 5 bases, with 21 bases between them. CDR3 length: 15 residues. The CDR3 DNA is TGCAGCGCTCAGACACTGGAGGGTCCCCACAATGAGCAGTTCTTC. Translating gives CSAQTLEGPHNEQFF.

The table lists this clonotype with many counts. The chain combines TRBV7-2 with TRBJ1-6; 10 bases map to TRBD1. The ends lost 3 bases at V and 9 bases at J; junction bases unmatched: 2. The CDR3 runs 14 residues. The germline gives CDR1 SGHTA, CDR2 FQGNSA. The CDR3 nucleotides are TGTGCCAGCAGCTTGGGGACAGGGGTTTCACCCCTCCACTTT. This gives the protein CASSLGTGVSPLHF.

For this clonotype: A much larger clonotype is one base distant, so this may be a read error. The V gene is TRBV28, the J gene TRBJ1-4, with a weak D call TRBD1 (6 bases). Trimming stripped 6 bases from V and 8 bases from J, with 22 bases between. CDR3 length: 16 amino acids. Looked up from germline, CDR1 is MDHEN and CDR2 is SYDVKM. Here the CDR3 reads CASRLRSWTADEKLFF. The DNA for the CDR3 is TGTGCCAGCAGGTTACGGTCGTGGACAGCGGACGAAAAACTGTTTTTT.

The V call is TRBV19, the J call TRBJ2-4, with TRBD2 as a possible D gene (6 bases). This CDR3 has 19 amino acids. The V end lost 6 bases, the J end lost 3 bases, and 27 bases lay between the germline ends. Germline CDR1 is LNHDA and CDR2 is SQIVND (reference sequence). In DNA form, the CDR3 reads TGTGCCAGTAGAGTATCCTACGCCCCACTAACGGGGGTCAAAAACATTCAGTACTTC. Its translation: CASRVSYAPLTGVKNIQYF.

The gene calls are TRBV20-1 and TRBJ2-1; D call uncertain. The germline V gene has CDR1 DFQATT and CDR2 SNEGSKA (reference sequence). Trimming took 3 bases from V and 5 from J, leaving 2 bases between them. The length of the CDR3 is 10 residues. The CDR3 DNA reads as TGCAGTGCTAGTAACAATGAGCAGTTCTTC. Translation: CSASNNEQFF.

In this sample, this clonotype turned up many times. This chain joins TRBV12-3 or TRBV12-4 and TRBJ2-3; TRBD1 aligns across 8 bases. CDR3 length: 15 residues. J gave up 2 bases and V 3 bases, and 4 bases lay outside the gene matches. The CDR3 nucleotides are TGTGCCAGCAGTTTTCGACAGGGGATCACAGATACGCAGTATTTT. It is translated as CASSFRQGITDTQYF.

This clonotype was seen repeatedly, ten times or more. The gene calls are TRBV11-2 and TRBJ2-1; D could derive from TRBD1 or TRBD2 (5 bases each). This CDR3 has 16 amino acids. Germline V gene lookup returns CDR1 SGHAT and CDR2 FQNNGV. V was clipped by 5 bases and J by 6 bases, with 20 bases between them. CDR3 DNA: TGTGCCAGCAGCCCGGAGCCGGGGCAGGTTTTCAATGAGCAGTTCTTC. As protein: CASSPEPGQVFNEQFF.

This clonotype was recorded only once. The genes are TRBV28 and TRBJ1-2; D unresolved. Germline loops: CDR1 MDHEN, CDR2 SYDVKM. V lost 4 bases and J lost 8, with 14 bases in between. The CDR3 runs 13 residues. The CDR3 here is CASSSRVVGGYTF. In DNA, the CDR3 is TGTGCCAGCAGTTCCAGAGTGGTGGGGGGCTACACCTTC.

This clonotype has ten or more counts. The chain is built from TRBV12-3 or TRBV12-4 and TRBJ1-5, with 7 positions matching TRBD1. This CDR3 contains 16 residues. J was trimmed by 2 bases and V by 1 base; bases with no gene match: 5. CDR3 sequence (DNA): TGTGCCAGCAGTTTAGAGGGGGCTGTCGGCAATCAGCCCCAGCATTTT. It is translated as CASSLEGAVGNQPQHF.